This entry describes one T cell receptor (beta chain). The antigen is unknown. Sequenced with the Oncomine TCR Beta short-read assay was DNA taken from cultured CD4+ T cells. In TCRdb, the PCR reads were re-called with MiXCR into one record per CDR3 protein. The data hold around 6,000 distinct CDR3 sequences, with roughly two fifths observed a single time. Treatment of the sample: roughly 10-day PBMC culture with coronavirus spike peptide pools or control peptides (ViraFEST assay). The collection of CD4+ T cells from the unexposed donor took place before the COVID-19 pandemic (2011-2018). These CD4+ T cells came from approximately nine-day cultures by negative selection. J was trimmed by 3 bases and V by 4 bases; bases with no gene match: 8. The CDR3 covers 16 residues. Germline-derived CDR1 and CDR2 are KGHSH and LQKENI. This sample was included in a study of vaccination and CD4 T cells after COVID-19.

Material for sequencing was CD4+ T cells from blood, cultured in vitro. The chain links TRBV18 to TRBJ1-2; 10 nucleotides align to TRBD1. The clonotype originates from a human donor in good health. CDR3 bases: TGTGCCAGCTCACTCCGGGACAGGGGCGGGGACTATGGCTACACCTTC. Translating it yields CASSLRDRGGDYGYTF.